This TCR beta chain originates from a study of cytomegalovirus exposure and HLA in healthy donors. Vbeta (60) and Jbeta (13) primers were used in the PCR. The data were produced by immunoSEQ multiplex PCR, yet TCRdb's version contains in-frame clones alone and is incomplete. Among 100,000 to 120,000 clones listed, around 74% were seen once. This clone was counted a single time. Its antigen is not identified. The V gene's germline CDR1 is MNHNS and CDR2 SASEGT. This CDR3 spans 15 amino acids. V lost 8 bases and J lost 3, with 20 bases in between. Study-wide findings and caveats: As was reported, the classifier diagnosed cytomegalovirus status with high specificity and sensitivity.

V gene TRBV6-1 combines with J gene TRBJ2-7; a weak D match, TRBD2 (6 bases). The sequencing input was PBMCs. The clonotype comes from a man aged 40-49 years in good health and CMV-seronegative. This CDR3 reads CASYYRAGTSYEQYF. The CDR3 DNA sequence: TGTGCCAGCTATTACCGGGCGGGGACGAGCTACGAGCAGTACTTC.